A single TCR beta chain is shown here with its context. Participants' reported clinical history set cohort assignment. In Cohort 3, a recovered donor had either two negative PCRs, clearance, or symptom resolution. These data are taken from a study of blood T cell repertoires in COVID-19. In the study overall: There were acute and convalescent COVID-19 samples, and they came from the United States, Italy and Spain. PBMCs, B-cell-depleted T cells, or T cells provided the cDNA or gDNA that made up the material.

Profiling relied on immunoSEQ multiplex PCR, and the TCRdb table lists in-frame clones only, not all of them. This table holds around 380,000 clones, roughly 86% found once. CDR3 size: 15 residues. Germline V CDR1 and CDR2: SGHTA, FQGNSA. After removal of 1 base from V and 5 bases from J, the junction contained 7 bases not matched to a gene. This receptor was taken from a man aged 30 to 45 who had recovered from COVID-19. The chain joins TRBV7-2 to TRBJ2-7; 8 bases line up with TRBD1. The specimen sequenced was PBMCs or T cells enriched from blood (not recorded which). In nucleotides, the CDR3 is TGTGCCAGCAGCTTAGAAGGCAGGGGGCGCGACGAGCAGTACTTC. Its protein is CASSLEGRGRDEQYF.